The 31 T cell receptor beta chains listed next were all sequenced from one sample in a study of T cells in Graves' hyperthyroidism and ophthalmopathy (dated by TCRdb to about 2019). Receptor libraries were prepared by multiplex PCR. The instrument was an Illumina HiSeq 2000. The TCR beta CDR3 regions were amplified from RNA transcripts. A first-round RT-PCR of the TCR CDR3 used the HTBI primer set with the Qiagen OneStep RT-PCR kit. TCRdb passed the public sequencing reads through fastp at Q25 and MiXCR, retaining productive beta sequences. Rows matching on CDR3 protein sequence are summarized as one entry with the most common DNA and genes. The sample contains some 98,000 distinct CDR3 sequences, roughly 40% of them found a single time. The ten top clones hold 9.5% to 13% of the sample. The sample consisted of peripheral blood or thyroid tissue (not recorded which). The origin of the receptors is a woman aged 30 to 39 with Graves' hyperthyroidism.

Concerning this clonotype: The junction departs from the called germline gene at one end, perhaps through a read error. V and J are TRBV5-1 and TRBJ1-6; D remains unclear. The CDR3 has 17 residues. Germline lookup yields CDR1 SGHRS and CDR2 YFSETQ. CDR3 amino acids: CASSVGFGSSYNPPLHF. The CDR3 nucleotides read TGCGCCAGCAGCGTGGGGTTTGGGAGCTCCTATAATCCACCCCTCCACTTT.

This clonotype was observed many times. The rearrangement links TRBV6-5 to TRBJ2-5; 13 nucleotides align to TRBD2. The CDR3 is made up of 18 amino acids. V lost 4 bases and J lost 5; bases outside the gene matches: 13. Germline values: CDR1 MNHEY, CDR2 SVGAGI. The CDR3 reads CASSLDRPGLAGLETQYF. In DNA form, the CDR3 reads TGTGCCAGCAGTTTGGACAGACCGGGACTAGCGGGATTGGAGACCCAGTACTTC.

This clonotype was seen only once. This sequence joins TRBV29-1 and TRBJ1-1; the match to TRBD1 covers 9 bases. The J segment lost 11 bases and the V segment lost 2 bases, leaving 3 bases of the junction unmatched. The CDR3 spans 11 residues. From germline, CDR1 is SQVTM and CDR2 ANQGSEA. The CDR3 bases are TGCAGCGTTGAACGGGACAGGGTGGCTTTCTTT. Translation gives CSVERDRVAFF.

This clonotype appeared many times. This chain connects TRBV5-1 to TRBJ2-3, with no clear D. Germline lookup yields CDR1 SGHRS and CDR2 YFSETQ. Trimming pared 0 bases from V and 2 bases from J, leaving 10 bases between. CDR3 length: 15 amino acids. For the CDR3, the DNA is TGCGCCAGCAGCTTGGAACTACCGAACACAGATACGCAGTATTTT. It specifies CASSLELPNTDTQYF.

This clonotype was detected ten times or more. The rearrangement joins TRBV5-1 to TRBJ2-7; no clear D. This CDR3 is 12 amino acids long. The germline V and J ends were trimmed by 3 bases and 7 bases, with 11 bases remaining between them. The V gene's germline CDR1 is SGHRS and CDR2 YFSETQ. In nucleotides, the CDR3 is TGCGCCAGCAGCTGGGATGGTAGGGAGCAGTACTTC. Amino acids: CASSWDGREQYF.

This chain uses TRBV6-6 with TRBJ2-7; D may be TRBD2 (5 bases). The V end was cut by 5 bases, the J end by 3 bases, with 17 bases between. CDR1 MNHNY and CDR2 SVGAGI come from the germline V gene (reference sequence). There are 15 residues in the CDR3. The CDR3 nucleotides read TGTGCCAGCAGTGAATACGGGAACACCGGCTACGAGCAGTACTTC. It specifies CASSEYGNTGYEQYF.

There are many counts of this clonotype. This rearrangement joins TRBV28 to TRBJ2-7, with D possibly matching TRBD2 (5 bases). The germline CDR1 and CDR2 sequences are MDHEN and SYDVKM. Trimming left V 5 bases short and J 3 bases short, with 14 bases between. The CDR3 consists of 14 residues. CDR3 coding DNA: TGTGCCAGCAGTCGGAGGACCCGAGACTACGAGCAGTACTTC. This encodes CASSRRTRDYEQYF. Complete variable domain (other parts from reference TRBV28 and TRBJ2-7): DVKVTQSSRYLVKRTGEKVFLECVQDMDHENMFWYRQDPGLGLRLIYFSYDVKMKEKGDIPEGYSVSREKKERFSLILESASTNQTSMYLCASSRRTRDYEQYFGPGTRLTVT.

The V and J genes are TRBV15 and TRBJ2-2; D is undetermined. The CDR3 is 14 residues long. The V gene lost 6 bases and the J gene lost 1 base, with 9 bases spanning the gap. Germline values: CDR1 LNHNV, CDR2 YYDKDF (reference sequence). The CDR3 sequence is CATRRHGNTGELFF. The CDR3 DNA is TGTGCCACCAGGAGGCACGGGAACACCGGGGAGCTGTTTTTT.

V is TRBV24-1 and J is TRBJ1-4, with D hard to call. CDR1 KGHDR and CDR2 SFDVKD come from the germline V gene. V was pared by 8 bases and J by 6 bases, with 12 bases between. CDR3 length: 13 amino acids. This CDR3 is CATIQASDEKLFF. The CDR3 DNA is TGTGCCACCATCCAGGCTTCAGATGAAAAACTGTTTTTT.

The rearrangement links TRBV27 to TRBJ1-2, with a weak D call TRBD1 (5 bases). CDR3 length equals 14 residues. Germline assignment: CDR1 MNHEY and CDR2 SMNVEV (reference sequence). The ends were cut back, 1 base at V and 4 bases at J, with 10 bases in the middle. The CDR3 nucleotides read TGTGCCAGCAGTTTATACAAGGGGACCTATGGCTACACCTTC. This encodes CASSLYKGTYGYTF.

This clonotype was seen at least ten times. This sequence joins TRBV27 and TRBJ1-6; 7 nucleotides match TRBD1. The V and J ends lost 2 bases and 9 bases, in that order; junction bases with no gene match: 4. The CDR3 sequence is 14 residues long. Germline V gives CDR1 MNHEY, CDR2 SMNVEV (reference sequence). The CDR3 nucleotides read TGTGCCAGCAGTTTAAAGGGGGCGGGTTCACCCCTCCACTTT. Residues: CASSLKGAGSPLHF.

This clonotype was picked up many times. The CDR3 loop reads CASTTPGGTRAFF. The CDR3 DNA follows: TGTGCCAGCACTACCCCTGGGGGTACACGGGCTTTCTTT. The rearrangement uses TRBV6-5 and TRBJ1-1, with D possibly TRBD1 on 5 matching bases. The CDR3 consists of 13 residues. The V end lost 7 bases, the J end lost 11 bases, and 20 bases lay between the germline ends. Germline V gene sequence: CDR1 MNHEY, CDR2 SVGAGI.

This clonotype was recorded at least ten times. A read error may produce the germline difference seen at one junction end. The CDR3 region is CSARDPQGSTEVFF. The CDR3 nucleotides read TGCAGTGCTAGAGATCCGCAGGGGTCCACTGAAGTTTTCTTT. The rearrangement links TRBV20-1 to TRBJ1-1, with D possibly matching TRBD1 (6 bases). The CDR3 consists of 14 residues. Germline CDR1 and CDR2: DFQATT and SNEGSKA (reference sequence).

The chain joins TRBV2 to TRBJ1-4; 7 bases line up with TRBD1. The V segment lost 6 bases and the J segment 8 bases; nucleotides outside the gene matches: 9. The CDR3 extends over 14 amino acids. The V gene's germline CDR1 is SNHLY and CDR2 FYNNEI. The CDR3 is CASRVKGAKEKLFF. CDR3 in DNA: TGTGCCAGCAGAGTCAAGGGGGCGAAGGAAAAACTGTTTTTT.

Concerning this clonotype: One base away lies a much larger clone, so this may be a sequencing read error. This rearrangement joins TRBV3-1 to TRBJ2-5; 11 bases line up with TRBD2. The CDR3 is 15 amino acids. Germline values: CDR1 LGHDT, CDR2 YNNKEL (reference sequence). CDR3 bases: TGTGCCAGCAACCAAAGACTAGCGGGACAAGAGACCCAGTACTTC. Encoded protein: CASNQRLAGQETQYF.

This clonotype was found many times. The chain has TRBV4-1 and TRBJ1-1; unclear D gene. Germline V lookup: CDR1 MGHRA, CDR2 YSYEKL. V was pared by 5 bases and J by 5 bases, with 15 bases between. The CDR3 is 14 amino acids. This CDR3 is CASSSPGRRTEAFF. Written as DNA, the CDR3 is TGCGCCAGCAGCTCCCCAGGACGCAGGACTGAAGCTTTCTTT.

In its sample, this clonotype was seen many times. The CDR3 loop is CASSPGQASYEQYF. The CDR3 nucleotides read TGCGCCAGCAGCCCCGGACAGGCCTCCTACGAGCAGTACTTC. V is TRBV5-1 and J is TRBJ2-7; 7 bases align to TRBD1. CDR1 is SGHRS and CDR2 is YFSETQ in the germline V gene. The CDR3 sequence is 14 residues long. V gave up 4 bases and J gave up 0 bases; unmatched junction bases: 4.

CDR3 in amino acids: CSAQRGEWGQPQHF. CDR3 DNA sequence: TGCAGTGCTCAGAGGGGGGAATGGGGGCAGCCCCAGCATTTT. This sequence joins TRBV20-1 and TRBJ1-5; D may be TRBD1 (6 bases). The CDR3 spans 14 residues. Germline V gene sequence: CDR1 DFQATT, CDR2 SNEGSKA (reference sequence). Trimming shortened V by 5 bases and J by 7 bases, and 18 bases separated the two germline ends.

For this clonotype: One end of the junction fails to match germline, which may point to a read error. The chain uses TRBV5-1 and TRBJ1-5; 7 nucleotides align to TRBD1. CDR1 SGHRS and CDR2 YFSETQ come from the germline V gene. CDR3 length: 16 amino acids. In nucleotides, the CDR3 is TGTGCCAGCAGCTTAAGGCAGGGGGGTGGCAATCAGCCCCAGCATTTT. Translation: CASSLRQGGGNQPQHF.

This clonotype was counted ten times or more. The rearrangement joins TRBV11-2 to TRBJ2-7; D possibly matches TRBD1 or TRBD2 (5 bases each). CDR1 and CDR2 from the germline V gene are SGHAT and FQNNGV. This CDR3 region has 15 residues. V gave up 3 bases and J gave up 3 bases, with 15 bases separating them. CDR3 sequence reads: CASSLGTGAGYEQYF. CDR3 DNA sequence: TGTGCCAGCAGCTTGGGGACCGGGGCAGGCTACGAGCAGTACTTC. Combining the CDR3 with reference TRBV11-2 and TRBJ2-7 gives the whole variable domain EAGVAQSPRYKIIEKRQSVAFWCNPISGHATLYWYQQILGQGPKLLIQFQNNGVVDDSQLPKDRFSAERLKGVDSTLKIQPAKLEDSAVYLCASSLGTGAGYEQYFGPGTRLTVT.

This clonotype was counted many times. The chain carries TRBV20-1 and TRBJ1-1; D uncertain. This CDR3 is 11 amino acids long. The ends were cut back, 1 base at V and 4 bases at J, with 4 bases in the middle. Germline-derived CDR1 and CDR2 are DFQATT and SNEGSKA (reference sequence). The DNA for the CDR3 is TGCAGTGCTAGAGTTTTCACTGAAGCTTTCTTT. It translates to CSARVFTEAFF.

This clonotype was found once. This chain connects TRBV24-1 to TRBJ2-5; 14 bases align to TRBD2. J gave up 4 bases and V 3 bases, and 6 bases lay outside the gene matches. The CDR3 runs to 17 residues. Looked up from germline, CDR1 is KGHDR and CDR2 is SFDVKD. CDR3 region: CATSDRLAGGPAETQYF. The CDR3 DNA reads TGTGCCACCAGTGATCGACTAGCGGGAGGGCCAGCAGAGACCCAGTACTTC.

This clonotype was recorded at least ten times. The rearrangement links TRBV7-2 to TRBJ2-7; 10 nucleotides agree with TRBD2. The CDR3 covers 14 residues. Trimming cost V 8 bases and J 4 bases; bases outside gene matches: 8. Germline V gene sequence: CDR1 SGHTA, CDR2 FQGNSA. CDR3 coding DNA: TGTGCCAGCGCCTACGGGACTAGCGTATACGAGCAGTACTTC. Residues: CASAYGTSVYEQYF.

This clonotype has a count of ten or more. This chain connects TRBV9 to TRBJ2-5, with a possible D match to TRBD1 (5 bases). The CDR3 sequence is 17 residues long. V was clipped by 4 bases and J by 3 bases, with 22 bases between them. Germline lookup yields CDR1 SGDLS and CDR2 YYNGEE. CDR3 region: CASSQHLAGYNEETQYF. CDR3 DNA sequence: TGTGCCAGCAGCCAACATTTGGCAGGGTACAATGAAGAGACCCAGTACTTC.

The chain couples TRBV24-1 to TRBJ2-5; 7 bases fit TRBD1. The V gene's germline CDR1 is KGHDR and CDR2 SFDVKD. The CDR3 spans 15 residues. V shed 3 bases, J shed 4 bases, and the junction held 7 bases outside the gene matches. The CDR3 here is CATSDPRTGAETQYF. The CDR3 DNA reads as TGTGCCACCAGTGATCCGAGAACAGGGGCAGAGACCCAGTACTTC.

There are many counts of this clonotype. V is TRBV20-1 and J is TRBJ1-2; the D gene is possibly TRBD1 (5 bases). Germline V CDR1 and CDR2: DFQATT, SNEGSKA (reference sequence). CDR3 length equals 11 residues. V was shortened by 3 bases and J by 5 bases, with 7 bases between the two germline ends. The CDR3 spells CSASSGYGYTF. CDR3 nucleotides: TGCAGTGCTAGTTCAGGGTATGGCTACACCTTC.

This chain connects TRBV29-1 to TRBJ1-3, with unresolved D. The CDR3 extends over 14 amino acids. Germline CDR1 and CDR2: SQVTM and ANQGSEA. The V gene lost 6 bases and the J gene lost 0 bases, with 12 bases spanning the gap. The CDR3 reads CSVLIRNSGNTIYF. The CDR3 DNA sequence: TGCAGCGTCCTGATCAGAAACTCTGGAAACACCATATATTTT.

About this clonotype: Being one base from a much bigger clone, this may be a read error. The V and J genes are TRBV30 and TRBJ1-5; D is ambiguous. CDR1 and CDR2 (germline): GTSNPN, SVGIG (reference sequence). This CDR3 contains 14 residues. The CDR3 DNA reads as TGTGCCTGGAGTGTTGACAATAGCAGTCAGCCCCAGCATTTT. This codes for CAWSVDNSSQPQHF.

This clonotype has ten or more counts. The chain links TRBV7-2 to TRBJ2-7, with TRBD2 matching over 8 bases. V was clipped by 5 bases and J by 0 bases; unmatched bases: 6. The germline CDR1 and CDR2 sequences are SGHTA and FQGNSA. This CDR3 region has 15 residues. CDR3 sequence reads: CASSHGLAGSYEQYF. The DNA of the CDR3 is TGTGCCAGCAGCCATGGACTAGCAGGCTCCTACGAGCAGTACTTC.

In the case of this clonotype: A single base separates this from a much larger clone, so it may be a read error. J is TRBJ2-2 and V is TRBV13; D perhaps matches TRBD2 (6 bases). The germline CDR1 and CDR2 sequences are PRHDT and FYEKMQ (reference sequence). The CDR3 loop spans 16 amino acids. CDR3: CASSVGRGGNTGELVF. The DNA for the CDR3 is TGTGCCAGCAGTGTGGGTAGAGGAGGGAACACCGGGGAGCTGGTTTTT.

This clonotype appeared many times. The V call is TRBV5-6, the J call TRBJ1-1, with D uncertain. CDR1 SGHDT and CDR2 YYEEEE come from the germline V gene. This CDR3 region has 14 residues. Trimming took off 4 bases at V and 0 bases at J, with 10 bases between the two ends. The CDR3 sequence is CASSRVQMNTEAFF. The CDR3 coding sequence is TGTGCCAGCAGCCGGGTACAGATGAACACTGAAGCTTTCTTT.